This TCR beta chain derives from a study of blood T cell repertoires in COVID-19. Assay: immunoSEQ multiplex PCR; the TCRdb copy retains only in-frame clones and omits some. The sample holds 200,000 to 250,000 clones, under 85% seen once. The study recruited people aged roughly 18 to 100 years across approximately 25 US areas. From germline, CDR1 is LGHDT and CDR2 YNNKEL (reference sequence). Between the trimmed V and J ends, which lost 0 bases and 10 bases, there was a span of 7 bases. The CDR3 contains 13 residues. This rearrangement joins TRBV3-1 (or the pseudogene TRBV3-2) to TRBJ1-6; no firm D call. The sequence derives from a man in his 60s who had recovered from COVID-19. Sequenced input: PBMCs or T cells enriched from blood (not recorded which). This CDR3 reads CASSQDSLSPLHF. CDR3 nucleotide sequence: TGTGCCAGCAGCCAAGATAGTCTATCACCCCTCCACTTT.